The 8 T cell receptor beta chains listed next were all sequenced from one sample in a study of blood T cell repertoires in COVID-19. Clones were read by immunoSEQ multiplex PCR, and TCRdb kept only the in-frame ones, dropping some. The sample contains a few hundred thousand clones, around 87% of which appear only once. Sequencing was performed on peripheral blood. The source of these receptors is a woman in her fifties or sixties with COVID-19, enrolled during active disease.

The chain joins TRBV5-6 to TRBJ2-7, with D tentatively TRBD1 (5 bases). Trimming left V 3 bases short and J 6 bases short, with 13 bases between. Germline loops: CDR1 SGHDT, CDR2 YYEEEE. This CDR3 spans 13 amino acids. DNA of the CDR3: TGTGCCAGCAGCTACCAGGGTAGAGGCGAGCAGTACTTC. It encodes CASSYQGRGEQYF.

The chain employs TRBV7-2 and TRBJ2-3, with D perhaps TRBD2 (6 bases). Germline CDR1 reads SGHTA; CDR2 reads FQGNSA. CDR3 length equals 16 residues. The germline V and J ends were trimmed by 2 bases and 0 bases, with 12 bases remaining between them. In DNA form, the CDR3 reads TGTGCCAGCAGCTTATTCGGGGGTTCTAGCACAGATACGCAGTATTTT. Translating gives CASSLFGGSSTDTQYF.

This clone was detected once. CDR3 sequence: CASSYAKRTSGGTDTQYF. CDR3 sequence (DNA): TGTGCCAGCAGTTACGCTAAACGGACTAGCGGGGGAACAGATACGCAGTATTTT. The genes are TRBV6-2 or TRBV6-3 and TRBJ2-3; 13 bases agree with TRBD2. Germline V lookup: CDR1 MNHEY, CDR2 SVGEGT. Trimming removed 2 bases from V and 3 bases from J; junction bases left unmatched: 8. CDR3 size: 18 residues.

The CDR3 nucleotides are TGTGCCATCAGGGGGGGTATCCAAGAGACCCAGTACTTC. Translation gives CAIRGGIQETQYF. This chain links TRBV10-3 with TRBJ2-5; D might be TRBD2 (6 bases). The germline CDR1 and CDR2 sequences are ENHRY and SYGVKD. V gave up 6 bases and J gave up 1 base, with 9 bases separating them. This CDR3 has 13 residues.

The chain joins TRBV12-5 to TRBJ1-1; D is uncertain. V was shortened by 0 bases and J by 7 bases, with 12 bases between the two germline ends. The V gene's germline CDR1 is LGHNT and CDR2 FRNRAP. The CDR3 sequence is 14 residues long. CDR3 in DNA: TGTGCTAGTGGTTTGGTACCACTAGTTGATGAAGCTTTCTTT. It translates to CASGLVPLVDEAFF.

The chain couples TRBV5-1 to TRBJ2-1; 9 bases are a match to TRBD1. The CDR3 has 15 residues. Unmatched junction bases numbered 3, after V lost 1 base and J lost 4 bases. Germline CDR1 SGHRS, CDR2 YFSETQ. For the CDR3, the DNA is TGCGCCAGCAGCTTGAGGACAGGGGATTACAATGAGCAGTTCTTC. Amino acid sequence: CASSLRTGDYNEQFF.

This chain connects TRBV2 to TRBJ2-1, with no clear D. The CDR3 is made up of 17 amino acids. The V end lost 6 bases, the J end lost 0 bases, and 18 bases lay between the germline ends. Looked up from germline, CDR1 is SNHLY and CDR2 is FYNNEI. The CDR3 protein is CASSRRAPVSSYNEQFF. For the CDR3, the DNA is TGTGCCAGCAGCCGTCGAGCCCCCGTTAGCTCCTACAATGAGCAGTTCTTC.

As regards this clone: The sample carries other DNA sequences with the same CDR3. This chain connects TRBV7-2 to TRBJ2-7, with 8 positions matching TRBD1. Germline V CDR1 and CDR2: SGHTA, FQGNSA. The CDR3 contains 14 residues. The trim removed 5 bases at V and 4 bases at J, leaving 7 bases unmatched. Written as DNA, the CDR3 is TGTGCCAGCAGCCCAAGACAGGGGTCGTACGAGCAGTACTTC. It specifies CASSPRQGSYEQYF.